This entry lists 20 T cell receptor beta chains sequenced from one sample in a study of OX40 agonist ivuxolimab in advanced cancers. The library relied on the immunoSEQ multiplex PCR assay. The table comes from immuneACCESS by way of TCRdb, which keeps in-frame sequences with V and J called. Part of the clones is missing from these tables; in studies checked, under half for an unresolved V gene and the rest for unknown reasons. The sample table shows tens of thousands of clones, and roughly 88% are seen once. In total, the top ten clones hold 0.33% of the sample. Sequenced here: CD4+ or CD8+ T cells sorted from blood, sampled in a trial of the OX40 agonist ivuxolimab. The receptors stem from an adult with an advanced solid tumor such as melanoma, head and neck, liver or kidney cancer.

The chain recombines TRBV5-1 with TRBJ2-7; 9 bases map to TRBD1. Trimming removed 0 bases from V and 4 bases from J; junction bases left unmatched: 5. The CDR3 spans 15 residues. The germline V gene encodes CDR1 SGHRS and CDR2 YFSETQ. CDR3 DNA sequence: TGCGCCAGCAGCTTGGCCGACAGGGGGAGGTACGAGCAGTACTTC. Translated, it gives CASSLADRGRYEQYF.

The genes are TRBV14 and TRBJ1-6; the D gene is possibly TRBD1 (5 bases). The CDR3 contains 16 residues. Germline CDR1 reads SGHDN; CDR2 reads FVKESK. Between the trimmed V and J ends, which lost 3 bases and 4 bases, there was a span of 13 bases. CDR3 in DNA: TGTGCCAGCAGCCAGCAACACCCAGGGTATAATTCACCCCTCCACTTT. Its translation is CASSQQHPGYNSPLHF. The complete variable domain, with remaining parts taken from reference TRBV14 and TRBJ1-6, reads EAGVTQFPSHSVIEKGQTVTLRCDPISGHDNLYWYRRVMGKEIKFLLHFVKESKQDESGMPNNRFLAERTGGTYSTLKVQPAELEDSGVYFCASSQQHPGYNSPLHFGNGTRLTVT.

The chain has TRBV29-1 and TRBJ1-1; 9 bases are a match to TRBD1. Germline lookup yields CDR1 SQVTM and CDR2 ANQGSEA. V lost 7 bases, J lost 6 bases, and 12 bases stayed unmatched. The CDR3 sequence is 14 residues long. CDR3 region: CSALQGARIPEAFF. The CDR3 nucleotides are TGCAGCGCCTTACAGGGGGCGCGAATCCCTGAAGCTTTCTTT.

The chain recombines TRBV4-2 with TRBJ1-4, with D perhaps matching TRBD1 (6 bases). The germline V gene has CDR1 LGHNA and CDR2 YNFKEQ. The CDR3 consists of 17 residues. Trimming shortened V by 0 bases and J by 0 bases, and 11 bases separated the two germline ends. Here the CDR3 DNA reads TGTGCCAGCAGCCAAGACGACAGGCAAGCAACTAATGAAAAACTGTTTTTT. Encoded protein: CASSQDDRQATNEKLFF.

This clone was detected a few times. This chain uses TRBV7-8 with TRBJ1-4; D remains unclear. The CDR3 runs 15 residues. V was cut by 2 bases and J by 5 bases, with 12 bases left in between. Germline V lookup: CDR1 SGHVS, CDR2 FQNEAQ. The CDR3 nucleotides are TGTGCCAGCAGCTTAAGCCAAAGGAAAAATGAAAAACTGTTTTTT. It yields the protein CASSLSQRKNEKLFF. Variable domain in full (rest from reference TRBV7-8 and TRBJ1-4): GAGVSQSPRYKVAKRGQDVALRCDPISGHVSLFWYQQALGQGPEFLTYFQNEAQLDKSGLPSDRFFAERPEGSVSTLKIQRTQQEDSAVYLCASSLSQRKNEKLFFGSGTQLSVL.

The V call is TRBV19, the J call TRBJ1-3; D gene unclear. Germline CDR1 reads LNHDA; CDR2 reads SQIVND (reference sequence). The CDR3 runs to 14 residues. The V gene lost 5 bases and the J gene lost 3 bases, with 11 bases spanning the gap. The CDR3 DNA reads TGTGCCAGTAGTCCAGGCGGCGGTGGAAACACCATATATTTT. Amino acids: CASSPGGGGNTIYF.

The rearrangement joins TRBV4-1 to TRBJ2-3, with 9 positions matching TRBD1. With 0 bases clipped from V and 4 bases from J, the junction kept 8 bases outside the gene matches. The CDR3 spans 17 residues. CDR1 and CDR2 from the germline V gene are MGHRA and YSYEKL. This chain's CDR3 is CASSQDPGQGLADTQYF. Written as DNA, the CDR3 is TGCGCCAGCAGCCAAGATCCAGGACAGGGGTTAGCAGATACGCAGTATTTT.

This rearrangement joins TRBV5-1 to TRBJ1-1, with 7 positions matching TRBD1. Trimming at V came to 3 bases and at J to 0 bases, leaving 5 bases not matched to a gene. Germline-derived CDR1 and CDR2 are SGHRS and YFSETQ. The CDR3 is 15 amino acids. The CDR3 DNA is TGCGCCAGCAGCTCCGGACAGGCCATGAACACTGAAGCTTTCTTT. Its protein product is CASSSGQAMNTEAFF.

The chain combines TRBV19 with TRBJ1-5; 12 bases line up with TRBD1. This CDR3 spans 14 amino acids. Germline lookup yields CDR1 LNHDA and CDR2 SQIVND (reference sequence). J lost 6 bases, V lost 6 bases, and 3 bases had no gene match. This chain's CDR3 is CASRGQGAGQPQHF. CDR3 sequence (DNA): TGTGCCAGTAGGGGACAGGGGGCCGGTCAGCCCCAGCATTTT.

V usage is TRBV2 and J usage is TRBJ1-5, with 7 positions matching TRBD1. This CDR3 is built from 14 residues. CDR1 is SNHLY, CDR2 FYNNEI, per germline. Trimming cost V 6 bases and J 6 bases; bases outside gene matches: 8. The CDR3 sequence is CASSQRDSFQPQHF. CDR3 DNA: TGTGCCAGCAGCCAAAGGGACAGCTTTCAGCCCCAGCATTTT.

The rearrangement uses TRBV29-1 and TRBJ1-2, with D perhaps matching TRBD1 (5 bases). Germline assignment: CDR1 SQVTM and CDR2 ANQGSEA. The length of the CDR3 is 12 residues. Trimming removed 7 bases from V and 4 bases from J, with 13 bases in between. DNA of the CDR3: TGCAGCGCCGCAGACAGCACCTATGGCTACACCTTC. It specifies CSAADSTYGYTF.

This sequence joins TRBV30 and TRBJ1-2; unclear D gene. V was pared by 5 bases and J by 9 bases, with 13 bases between. This CDR3 is built from 11 residues. The germline CDR1 and CDR2 sequences are GTSNPN and SVGIG (reference sequence). CDR3 region: CAWGLSPSYTF. The CDR3 nucleotides are TGTGCCTGGGGACTGAGTCCGAGCTACACCTTC.

This clone was detected only once. This chain links TRBV18 with TRBJ2-1, with D perhaps TRBD1 (6 bases). Trimming took off 0 bases at V and 7 bases at J, with 13 bases between the two ends. The germline gives CDR1 KGHSH, CDR2 LQKENI. The CDR3 loop spans 15 amino acids. CDR3 bases: TGTGCCAGCTCACCACCGGGGGCCCCTCGGAATGAGCAGTTCTTC. It specifies CASSPPGAPRNEQFF. The full variable domain, with the rest looked up from reference TRBV18 and TRBJ2-1, is NAGVMQNPRHLVRRRGQEARLRCSPMKGHSHVYWYRQLPEEGLKFMVYLQKENIIDESGMPKERFSAEFPKEGPSILRIQQVVRGDSAAYFCASSPPGAPRNEQFFGPGTRLTVL.

The genes are TRBV1 and TRBJ1-6; the table's D call TRBD1 went unverified against the DNA. TRBV1 is termed a pseudogene. The CDR3 is 21 amino acids. The chain's CDR3 is CTSSHLKGDRQLPCGNSPLHF. CDR3 nucleotide sequence: TGCACCAGCAGCCATCTTAAGGGGGATAGACAGCTTCCTTGCGGAAATTCACCCCTCCACTTT.

V is TRBV9 and J is TRBJ2-7; 8 nucleotides line up with TRBD1. V trimming: 4 bases; J trimming: 0 bases; junction bases outside the gene matches: 9. The CDR3 has 16 amino acids. Germline V CDR1 and CDR2: SGDLS, YYNGEE. CDR3 nucleotide sequence: TGTGCCAGCAGCCCTCGGACAGGGAGTAGCTCCTACGAGCAGTACTTC. Translated, it gives CASSPRTGSSSYEQYF.

This clone was seen just once. The rearrangement links TRBV27 to TRBJ2-3; 10 bases map to TRBD2. Germline V gives CDR1 MNHEY, CDR2 SMNVEV (reference sequence). The CDR3 sequence is 19 residues long. V lost 3 bases and J lost 1; bases outside the gene matches: 13. CDR3 sequence: CASSFILAGAARGTDTQYF. CDR3 bases: TGTGCCAGCAGTTTCATTCTAGCGGGGGCCGCCCGGGGCACAGATACGCAGTATTTT.

This clone was counted only a few times. The chain has TRBV10-1 and TRBJ2-2; TRBD1 agrees at 11 bases. The CDR3 length is 15 residues. J lost 6 bases, V lost 5 bases, and 5 bases had no gene match. The germline gives CDR1 WNHNN, CDR2 SYGVQD (reference sequence). In DNA, the CDR3 is TGCGCCAGCAGTTTGGACAGGGGGCGCCCCGGGGAGCTGTTTTTT. Amino acid sequence: CASSLDRGRPGELFF.

J is TRBJ1-2 and V is TRBV2; D is uncertain. The ends were cut back, 7 bases at V and 7 bases at J, with 10 bases in the middle. There are 11 residues in the CDR3. Germline V gives CDR1 SNHLY, CDR2 FYNNEI. CDR3 residues: CASNLGFGYTF. CDR3 nucleotide sequence: TGTGCCAGCAATTTGGGTTTTGGCTACACCTTC.

The V call is TRBV28, the J call TRBJ2-2; 13 nucleotides agree with TRBD2. V was clipped by 2 bases and J by 1 base; unmatched bases: 4. Germline loops: CDR1 MDHEN, CDR2 SYDVKM. This CDR3 spans 18 amino acids. CDR3 region: CASSLGTSGDRNTGELFF. The CDR3 coding sequence is TGTGCCAGCAGTTTAGGGACTAGCGGGGACCGGAACACCGGGGAGCTGTTTTTT.

V usage is TRBV27 and J usage is TRBJ2-7; D gene unclear. This CDR3 has 13 residues. V lost 0 bases and J lost 1, with 4 bases in between. CDR1 MNHEY and CDR2 SMNVEV come from the germline V gene (reference sequence). The chain's CDR3 is CASSLSGSYEQYV. The CDR3 nucleotides read TGTGCCAGCAGTTTATCAGGTTCCTACGAGCAGTACGTC.